This record looks at one T cell receptor beta chain sequence and its context. This clonotype has more than one count but fewer than ten. This receptor's antigen is unknown. Base qualities are not recorded, but no much larger clone differs from it by a single base. The donors were 40 or so Caucasian individuals from Russia, aged roughly 6 to 100 years, who were systemically healthy. About 10 milliliters of peripheral blood were collected from each donor into EDTA-treated Vacutainer tubes. Ficoll-Paque density-gradient centrifugation was used to isolate PBMCs, with at least 7 million per sample. Trizol reagent was used to extract total RNA from the PBMCs, yielding at least 5 micrograms per sample. The percentages of naive CD45RAhigh/CD27high T cells were determined by flow cytometry on a PBMC aliquot from every donor. Receptor amplification or capture employed 5' RACE. TCRdb names Illumina HiSeq 2500 as the instrument used. A second PCR of about 6 to 11 cycles was performed with a sample-barcoded 5' primer and a J-beta primer mix. A template-switch 5' adaptor carrying 12 random nucleotides introduced a unique molecular identifier onto each TCR beta cDNA molecule. Each sample yielded at least 2.5 million CDR3-containing paired-end reads. All of the RNA was converted into first-strand cDNA using the Mint cDNA synthesis kit, with a TRBC-specific oligonucleotide serving as the primer. After uracil-DNA glycosylase treatment, a first 18-cycle PCR used universal primers M1SS and BC2_uni_R on all cDNA. The original pipeline was this. For normalization, 1 million high-quality reads, each with a distinct molecular identifier, were randomly selected from each sample. Reads sharing molecular identifiers were discarded rather than binned into consensus sequences. CDR3 identification, clonotype clustering and error correction used MiTCR with a Q25 quality threshold and the strictest error-elimination algorithm. A nonparametric unseen species model using Euler transformation provided a lower-bound estimate of total TCR beta diversity. The public reads were reprocessed in TCRdb via fastp at Q25 and MiXCR, keeping in-frame beta chains. Duplicate CDR3 protein sequences are folded into a single record with the most common DNA and genes. TCRdb assigned the V and J calls; the authors' analysis was not used. This sample is represented by 850,000 to 1,300,000 distinct CDR3 sequences; 35% to 50% of them were singletons. The ten largest make up 15% to 20% of the sample.

These data belong to a study of blood T cells in healthy people across ages (dated by TCRdb to 2015 to 2017). About the investigation overall: In model experiments, roughly one uniquely barcoded TCR beta cDNA molecule per two T cells was captured by template switching. Age-related changes in TCR beta repertoire diversity were measured in the study by deep sequencing normalized with unique cDNA molecular identifiers. Four age groups were formed from the donors: young (average around 15 years), middle-aged (roughly 38), aged (under 70) and long-lived (roughly 88). To avoid experimental bias, donors of different ages were randomly spread across the sequencing lanes. For two donors (one aged 18 to 30 and one aged 80 or older), the study analyzed two additional independent replicas of 1 million unique cDNA reads from the same blood draw. The paper as a whole reports these results and caveats: Bulk unsorted PBMC profiling prevented conclusive comparison of naive and antigen-experienced compartments. Observed TCR beta diversity correlated strongly with the percentage of naive T cells measured by flow cytometry. Observed TCR beta diversity per million T cells fell roughly linearly with age, and a significant reduction was already apparent by age approximately 40. Compared with the aged group, the long-lived group had more naive CD4+ T cells, fewer expanded clones and increased TCR diversity, a pattern suggesting age selection. Because the CMV infection status of the donors was unknown, age-related changes in expanded clonotypes may potentially have been confounded. Total diversity estimates from one million sequenced T cells were considered lower bounds and underestimates.

The CDR3 measures 14 amino acids from cysteine to phenylalanine. Of the read, only the CDR3 DNA is kept; its 42 bases are in frame from base 1. Based on the germline V gene (reference sequence), the CDR1 and CDR2 sequences are PRHDT and FYEKMQ. At the junction V is shortened by 5 bases and J by 2 bases, with 13 bases in between. Sequencing was performed on blood. This chain is built from TRBV13 and TRBJ2-7; TRBD2 could be the D gene, as 5 bases match. The clonotype originates from an older woman in good health. The CDR3 here reads CASSLGLKAYEQYF. The base sequence is TGTGCCAGCAGCCTCGGACTGAAGGCCTACGAGCAGTACTTC.